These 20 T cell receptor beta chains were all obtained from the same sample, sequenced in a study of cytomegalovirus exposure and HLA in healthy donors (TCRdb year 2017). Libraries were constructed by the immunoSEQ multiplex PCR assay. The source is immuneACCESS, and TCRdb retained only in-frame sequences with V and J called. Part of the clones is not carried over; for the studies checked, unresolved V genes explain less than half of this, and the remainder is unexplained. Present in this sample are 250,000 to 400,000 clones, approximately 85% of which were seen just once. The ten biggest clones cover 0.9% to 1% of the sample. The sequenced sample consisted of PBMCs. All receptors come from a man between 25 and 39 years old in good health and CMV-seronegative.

As DNA, the CDR3 is TGTGCCAGCAGCTTAGCCCAGGGTAACACTGAAGCTTTCTTT. Its protein is CASSLAQGNTEAFF. The rearrangement joins TRBV7-6 to TRBJ1-1, with D possibly TRBD1 on 5 matching bases. V lost 0 bases and J lost 2, with 7 bases in between. Germline V lookup: CDR1 SGHVS, CDR2 FNYEAQ. The length of the CDR3 is 14 residues.

CDR3 residues: CASSQDDSRQGEQYF. The CDR3 DNA reads TGCGCCAGCAGCCAAGATGACAGCCGACAGGGCGAGCAGTACTTC. This chain joins TRBV4-3 and TRBJ2-7; 7 positions match TRBD1. The CDR3 contains 15 residues. The germline V gene encodes CDR1 LGHNA and CDR2 YSLEER. V gave up 0 bases and J gave up 6 bases; unmatched junction bases: 8.

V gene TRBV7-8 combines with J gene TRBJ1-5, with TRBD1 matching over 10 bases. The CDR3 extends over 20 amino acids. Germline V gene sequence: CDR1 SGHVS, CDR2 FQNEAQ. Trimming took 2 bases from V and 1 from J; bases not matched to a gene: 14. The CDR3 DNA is TGTGCCAGCAGCTTATATGGGGCGGGACAGGGGCCTATAAGCAATCAGCCCCAGCATTTT. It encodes CASSLYGAGQGPISNQPQHF.

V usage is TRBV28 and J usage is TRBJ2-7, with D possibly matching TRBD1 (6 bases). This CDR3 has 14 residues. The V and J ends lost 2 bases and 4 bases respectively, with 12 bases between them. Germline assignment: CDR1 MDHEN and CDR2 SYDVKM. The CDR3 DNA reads TGTGCCAGCAGTTTAGGTACAGGGCGGTACGAGCAGTACTTC. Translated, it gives CASSLGTGRYEQYF.

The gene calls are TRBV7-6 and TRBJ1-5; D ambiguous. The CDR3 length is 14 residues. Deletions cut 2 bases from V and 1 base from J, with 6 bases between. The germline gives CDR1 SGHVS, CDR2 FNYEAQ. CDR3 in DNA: TGTGCCAGCAGCTTACTAGACAGCAATCAGCCCCAGCATTTT. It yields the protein CASSLLDSNQPQHF.

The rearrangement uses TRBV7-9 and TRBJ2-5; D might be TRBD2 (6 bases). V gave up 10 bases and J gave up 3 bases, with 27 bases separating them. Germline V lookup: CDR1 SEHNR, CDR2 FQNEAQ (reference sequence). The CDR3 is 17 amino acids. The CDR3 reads CAIPGWRGGAGEETQYF. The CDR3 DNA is TGTGCCATCCCAGGGTGGAGAGGAGGGGCCGGTGAAGAGACCCAGTACTTC.

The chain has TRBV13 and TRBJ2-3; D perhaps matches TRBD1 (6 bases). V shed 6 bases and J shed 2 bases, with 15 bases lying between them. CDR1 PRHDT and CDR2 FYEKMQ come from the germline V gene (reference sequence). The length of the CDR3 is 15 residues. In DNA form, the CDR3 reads TGTGCCAGCAGGGATGGGGGCCGAGTCACAGATACGCAGTATTTT. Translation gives CASRDGGRVTDTQYF.

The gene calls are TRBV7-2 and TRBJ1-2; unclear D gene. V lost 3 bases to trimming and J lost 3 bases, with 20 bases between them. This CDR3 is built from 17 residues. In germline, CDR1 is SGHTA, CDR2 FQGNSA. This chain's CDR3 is CASSLTRAAGGDYGYTF. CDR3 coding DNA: TGTGCCAGCAGCTTGACGAGGGCGGCGGGTGGGGACTATGGCTACACCTTC.

The CDR3 sequence: CASSAAGSENYGYTF. In DNA form, the CDR3 reads TGTGCCAGCAGCGCCGCCGGGTCCGAGAACTATGGCTACACCTTC. The rearrangement uses TRBV9 and TRBJ1-2; no firm D call. CDR3 length equals 15 residues. Per germline, CDR1 SGDLS and CDR2 YYNGEE. With 3 bases removed from V and 2 bases from J, the gap between germline ends came to 14 bases.

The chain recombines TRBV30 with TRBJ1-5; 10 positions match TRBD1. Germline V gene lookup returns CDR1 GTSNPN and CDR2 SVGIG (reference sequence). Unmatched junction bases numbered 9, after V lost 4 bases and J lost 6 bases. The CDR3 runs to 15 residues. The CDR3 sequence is CAWTPATGGFQPQHF. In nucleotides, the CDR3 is TGTGCCTGGACCCCGGCGACAGGGGGCTTTCAGCCCCAGCATTTT. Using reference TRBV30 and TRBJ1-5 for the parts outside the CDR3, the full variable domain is SQTIHQWPATLVQPVGSPLSLECTVEGTSNPNLYWYRQAAGRGLQLLFYSVGIGQISSEVPQNLSASRPQDRQFILSSKKLLLSDSGFYLCAWTPATGGFQPQHFGDGTRLSIL.

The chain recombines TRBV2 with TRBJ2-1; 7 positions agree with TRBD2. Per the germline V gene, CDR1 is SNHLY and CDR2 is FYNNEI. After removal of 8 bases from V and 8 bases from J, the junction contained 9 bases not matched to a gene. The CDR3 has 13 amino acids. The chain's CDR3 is CASSTKRGYEQFF. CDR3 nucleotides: TGTGCCAGCTCAACCAAGCGGGGATATGAGCAGTTCTTC.

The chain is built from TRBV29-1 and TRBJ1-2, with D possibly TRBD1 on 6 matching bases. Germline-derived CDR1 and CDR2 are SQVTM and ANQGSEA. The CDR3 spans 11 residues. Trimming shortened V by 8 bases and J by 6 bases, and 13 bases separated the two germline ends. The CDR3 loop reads CSIQGYNGYTF. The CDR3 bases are TGCAGCATACAGGGTTACAATGGCTACACCTTC.

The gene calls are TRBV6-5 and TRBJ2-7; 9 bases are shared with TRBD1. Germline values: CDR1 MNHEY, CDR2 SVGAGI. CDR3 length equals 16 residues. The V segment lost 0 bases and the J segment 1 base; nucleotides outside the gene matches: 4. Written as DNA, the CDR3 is TGTGCCAGCAGTTACTCCCCCGGGACAGGGTCCTACGAGCAGTACTTC. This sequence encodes CASSYSPGTGSYEQYF.

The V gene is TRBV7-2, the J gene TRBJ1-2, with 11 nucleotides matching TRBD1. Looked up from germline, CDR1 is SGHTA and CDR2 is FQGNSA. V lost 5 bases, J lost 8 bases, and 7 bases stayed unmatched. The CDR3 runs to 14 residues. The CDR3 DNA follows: TGTGCCAGCAGCAGAGGACAGGGGGCTCAGGGCTACACCTTC. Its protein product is CASSRGQGAQGYTF.

For the CDR3, the DNA is TGTGCCAGCAGGACTAGCGGGGGGACTAGCTCCTACAATGAGCAGTTCTTC. It specifies CASRTSGGTSSYNEQFF. The chain couples TRBV27 to TRBJ2-1; 13 bases agree with TRBD2. This CDR3 is 17 amino acids long. Germline V gene lookup returns CDR1 MNHEY and CDR2 SMNVEV (reference sequence). Unmatched junction bases numbered 5, after V lost 6 bases and J lost 0 bases.

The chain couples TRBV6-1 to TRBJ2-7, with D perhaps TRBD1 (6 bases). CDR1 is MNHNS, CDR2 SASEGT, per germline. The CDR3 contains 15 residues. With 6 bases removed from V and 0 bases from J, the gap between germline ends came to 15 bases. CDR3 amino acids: CASRFRADSSYEQYF. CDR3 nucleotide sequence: TGTGCCAGCAGGTTTAGGGCGGACAGCTCCTACGAGCAGTACTTC.

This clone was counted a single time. The DNA of the CDR3 is TGTGCCAGCAGCTACTTACAGGGGCGAATCAATCAGCCCCAGCATTTT. Its protein product is CASSYLQGRINQPQHF. This chain connects TRBV7-8 to TRBJ1-5, with TRBD1 identical over 7 bases. The germline gives CDR1 SGHVS, CDR2 FQNEAQ. This CDR3 contains 16 residues. V was pared by 4 bases and J by 3 bases, with 9 bases of the junction left unmatched. Complete variable domain (other parts from reference TRBV7-8 and TRBJ1-5): GAGVSQSPRYKVAKRGQDVALRCDPISGHVSLFWYQQALGQGPEFLTYFQNEAQLDKSGLPSDRFFAERPEGSVSTLKIQRTQQEDSAVYLCASSYLQGRINQPQHFGDGTRLSIL.

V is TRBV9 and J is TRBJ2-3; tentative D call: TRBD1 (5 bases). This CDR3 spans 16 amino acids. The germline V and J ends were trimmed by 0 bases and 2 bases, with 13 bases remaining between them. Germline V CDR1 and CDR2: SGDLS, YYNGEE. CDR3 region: CASSVERGGFTDTQYF. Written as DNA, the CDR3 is TGTGCCAGCAGCGTAGAAAGGGGCGGATTCACAGATACGCAGTATTTT.

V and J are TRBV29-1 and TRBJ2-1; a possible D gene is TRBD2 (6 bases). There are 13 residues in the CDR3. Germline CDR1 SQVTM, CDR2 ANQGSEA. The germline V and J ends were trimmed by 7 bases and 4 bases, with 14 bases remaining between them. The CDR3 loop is CSAGLQSYNEQFF. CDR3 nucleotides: TGCAGCGCGGGACTCCAAAGTTACAATGAGCAGTTCTTC.

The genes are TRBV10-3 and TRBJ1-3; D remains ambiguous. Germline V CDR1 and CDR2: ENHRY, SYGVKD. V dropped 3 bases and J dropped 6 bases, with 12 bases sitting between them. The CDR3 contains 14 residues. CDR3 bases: TGTGCCATCAGTGAATCTTTCGGGGAAAACACCATATATTTT. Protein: CAISESFGENTIYF.